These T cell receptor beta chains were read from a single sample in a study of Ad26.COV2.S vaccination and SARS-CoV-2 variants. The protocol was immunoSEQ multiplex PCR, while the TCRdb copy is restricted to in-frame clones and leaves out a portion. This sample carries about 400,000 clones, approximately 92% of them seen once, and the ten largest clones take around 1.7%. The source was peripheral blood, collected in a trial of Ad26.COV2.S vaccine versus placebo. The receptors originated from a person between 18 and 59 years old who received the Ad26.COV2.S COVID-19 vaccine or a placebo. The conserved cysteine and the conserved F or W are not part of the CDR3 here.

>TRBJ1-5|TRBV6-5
ASTTGNSNQPQH
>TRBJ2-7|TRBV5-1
ASSGQGYEQY
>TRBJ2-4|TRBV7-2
ASSLSRSSVVAKNIQY
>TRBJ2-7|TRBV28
ASRPGQGYEQY
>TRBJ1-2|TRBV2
ASSEDAVYT
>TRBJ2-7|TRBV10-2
ASSEFSGIPGLVAYEQY
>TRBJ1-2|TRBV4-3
ASSQEDRGLGYT
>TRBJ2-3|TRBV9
ARSVDGPGGPADTQY
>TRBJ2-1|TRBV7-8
ASSQRAAGQRVPGSYNEQF
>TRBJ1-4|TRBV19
ASSIKVPGQGATNEKLF
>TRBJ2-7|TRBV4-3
ASSQAVAYEQY
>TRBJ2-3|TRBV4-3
ASSQDVRAAGDTQY
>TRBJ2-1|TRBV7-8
ASSLEDPSYNEQF
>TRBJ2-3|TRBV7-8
ASSLTGGVNTQY
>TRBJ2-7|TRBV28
ASSFATRSSYEQY
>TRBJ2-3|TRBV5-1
ASSFDTDTQY
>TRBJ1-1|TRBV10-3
AISEWGGTEAF
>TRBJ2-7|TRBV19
ASSSGRSSYEQY
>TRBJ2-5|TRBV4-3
ASSQHAGGALPETQY
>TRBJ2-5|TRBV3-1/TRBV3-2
ASSRQGSQETQY
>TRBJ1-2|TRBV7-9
ASSFTGAYGGYT
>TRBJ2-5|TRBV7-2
ASSPWASGGLETQY
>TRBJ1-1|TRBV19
ASSIAVSVANTEAF
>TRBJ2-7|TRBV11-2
ASSWDFSYEQY
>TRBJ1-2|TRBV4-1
ASSQSRRFYGYT
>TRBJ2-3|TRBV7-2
ASSPHLIAGGLADTQY
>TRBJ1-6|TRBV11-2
ASSGRQGFNSPLH
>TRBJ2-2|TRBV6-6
ASSYSRDIGELF
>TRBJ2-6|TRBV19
ASSSTISGANVLT
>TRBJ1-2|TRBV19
ASTPGTGLNYGYT
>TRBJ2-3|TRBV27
ASSYGTIPAPQY
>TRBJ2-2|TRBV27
ASSLSGSWNTGELF
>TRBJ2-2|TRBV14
ASSPHFAGDRTGELF
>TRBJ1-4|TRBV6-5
ASSYSEPTNEKLF
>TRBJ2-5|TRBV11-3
ASSSSSSRLEAGETQY
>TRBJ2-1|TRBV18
ASSPSREGGNEQF
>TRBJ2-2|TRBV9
ASSIRLAGANTGELF
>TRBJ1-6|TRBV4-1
ASSQVERSSYNSPLH
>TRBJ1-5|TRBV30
AWSVQAWQPQH
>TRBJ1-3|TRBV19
ASSMAGQEGNTIY
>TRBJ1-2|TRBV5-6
ASSLRGRSNYGYT
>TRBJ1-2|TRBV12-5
ASGLAVPGALYGYT
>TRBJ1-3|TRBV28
ASSSLRDTGNTIY
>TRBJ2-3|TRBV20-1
SASRTSGDPDTQY
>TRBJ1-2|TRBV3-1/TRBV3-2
AIPFHYGYT
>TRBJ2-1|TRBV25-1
ASSEPSYNEQF
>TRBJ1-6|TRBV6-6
ASSFGQGQSPLH
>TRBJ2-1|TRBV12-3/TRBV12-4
ASSGNEQF
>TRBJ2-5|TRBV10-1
ASSESARQETQY
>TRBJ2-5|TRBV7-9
ASSLSHWLQETQY
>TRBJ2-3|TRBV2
ASSVLEGAREDTQY
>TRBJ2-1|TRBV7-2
ASSLVGLAGGYNEQF
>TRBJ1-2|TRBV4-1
ASSRLPTGNEGYT
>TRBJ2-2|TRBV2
ASNAGGLAGELF
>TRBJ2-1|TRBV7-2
ASSLMWGLNNEQF
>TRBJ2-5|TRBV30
ARTGFGKDQETQY
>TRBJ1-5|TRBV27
ASSSTGGTQPQH
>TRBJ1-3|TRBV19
ASSVPGQGGEPGNTIY